Listed below are T cell receptor beta chains from one sample, sequenced in a study of blood T cell repertoires in COVID-19. The assay was immunoSEQ multiplex PCR, and TCRdb's table has in-frame clones only and misses some. Of roughly 43,000 clones in the sample, about nine tenths were seen once. The material sequenced was peripheral blood. The receptors come from a human donor in a cohort sampled during active COVID-19. Each CDR3 is given with its conserved first and last residue. A D gene is named only where the DNA matches it firmly. Clone size is given for some rows only: seen once, a few or many times, or a class if the clone is expanded.

V gene: TRBV5-4; J gene: TRBJ1-5; CDR3 length: 14; D gene: -; clone size: -; CDR3 protein: CASSLAPGNQPQHF; CDR3 DNA: TGTGCCAGCAGCTTGGCTCCAGGCAATCAGCCCCAGCATTTT
V gene: TRBV10-3; J gene: TRBJ1-5; CDR3 length: 15; D gene: -; clone size: -; CDR3 protein: CAISESTQGNQPQHF; CDR3 DNA: TGTGCCATCAGTGAGTCGACTCAAGGCAATCAGCCCCAGCATTTT
V gene: TRBV25-1; J gene: TRBJ2-1; CDR3 length: 13; D gene: -; clone size: -; CDR3 protein: CASQVGSYNEQFF; CDR3 DNA: TGTGCCAGCCAGGTGGGCTCCTACAATGAGCAGTTCTTC
V gene: TRBV6-5; J gene: TRBJ1-1; CDR3 length: 11; D gene: -; clone size: -; CDR3 protein: CASIRGAEAFF; CDR3 DNA: TGTGCCAGCATACGCGGGGCTGAAGCTTTCTTT
V gene: TRBV3-1/TRBV3-2; J gene: TRBJ1-5; CDR3 length: 11; D gene: -; clone size: -; CDR3 protein: CASGERGPQHF; CDR3 DNA: TGTGCCAGCGGAGAAAGGGGGCCCCAGCATTTT
V gene: TRBV5-1; J gene: TRBJ1-3; CDR3 length: 18; D gene: TRBD1; clone size: -; CDR3 protein: CASSLEAGGKDSGNTIYF; CDR3 DNA: TGCGCCAGCAGCTTGGAGGCAGGGGGCAAGGACTCTGGAAACACCATATATTTT
V gene: TRBV9; J gene: TRBJ2-1; CDR3 length: 14; D gene: -; clone size: -; CDR3 protein: CASSVDLSYNEQFF; CDR3 DNA: TGTGCCAGCAGCGTAGATCTGTCCTACAATGAGCAGTTCTTC
V gene: TRBV5-5; J gene: TRBJ1-1; CDR3 length: 13; D gene: TRBD1; clone size: -; CDR3 protein: CASLQGANTEAFF; CDR3 DNA: TGTGCCAGCTTGCAGGGGGCGAACACTGAAGCTTTCTTT
V gene: TRBV28; J gene: TRBJ2-3; CDR3 length: 15; D gene: -; clone size: -; CDR3 protein: CASSLWAGGTDTQYF; CDR3 DNA: TGTGCCAGCAGTTTATGGGCAGGGGGCACAGATACGCAGTATTTT
V gene: TRBV7-2; J gene: TRBJ2-1; CDR3 length: 15; D gene: TRBD2; clone size: -; CDR3 protein: CASSLAGGPWNEQFF; CDR3 DNA: TGTGCCAGCAGTCTAGCGGGGGGCCCCTGGAATGAGCAGTTCTTC
V gene: TRBV6-6; J gene: TRBJ1-3; CDR3 length: 14; D gene: -; clone size: -; CDR3 protein: CASSYTVSGNTIYF; CDR3 DNA: TGTGCCAGCAGTTACACGGTCTCTGGAAACACCATATATTTT
V gene: TRBV6-1; J gene: TRBJ2-7; CDR3 length: 14; D gene: -; clone size: -; CDR3 protein: CASSDPFYSYEQYF; CDR3 DNA: TGTGCCAGCAGTGACCCTTTCTACTCCTACGAGCAGTACTTC
V gene: TRBV6-5; J gene: TRBJ1-1; CDR3 length: 14; D gene: TRBD1; clone size: -; CDR3 protein: CASNGGQGGTEAFF; CDR3 DNA: TGTGCCAGCAATGGAGGACAGGGGGGAACTGAAGCTTTCTTT
V gene: TRBV21-1; J gene: TRBJ2-5; CDR3 length: 17; D gene: -; clone size: few; CDR3 protein: CASSFRLAGGLQETQYF; CDR3 DNA: TGTGCCAGCAGCTTTCGCTTAGCGGGAGGGCTCCAAGAGACCCAGTACTTC
V gene: TRBV7-3; J gene: TRBJ2-3; CDR3 length: 13; D gene: -; clone size: -; CDR3 protein: CASSLQSTDTQYF; CDR3 DNA: TGTGCCAGCAGCTTACAGAGCACAGATACGCAGTATTTT
V gene: TRBV18; J gene: TRBJ2-7; CDR3 length: 14; D gene: -; clone size: -; CDR3 protein: CASSAVGLDDEQYF; CDR3 DNA: TGTGCCAGCTCAGCCGTGGGACTTGATGACGAGCAGTACTTC
V gene: TRBV5-1; J gene: TRBJ2-6; CDR3 length: 18; D gene: TRBD2; clone size: -; CDR3 protein: CASSQGLAGGSGANVLTF; CDR3 DNA: TGCGCCAGCAGCCAGGGACTAGCGGGAGGTTCTGGGGCCAACGTCCTGACTTTC
V gene: TRBV6-6; J gene: TRBJ1-1; CDR3 length: 13; D gene: TRBD1; clone size: -; CDR3 protein: CATRTGANTEAFF; CDR3 DNA: TGTGCCACCCGGACAGGAGCAAACACTGAAGCTTTCTTT
V gene: TRBV9; J gene: TRBJ2-1; CDR3 length: 15; D gene: TRBD2; clone size: once; CDR3 protein: CASSVAGGAWNEQFF; CDR3 DNA: TGTGCCAGCAGCGTAGCGGGGGGGGCCTGGAATGAGCAGTTCTTC
V gene: TRBV5-6; J gene: TRBJ1-6; CDR3 length: 12; D gene: TRBD1; clone size: -; CDR3 protein: CASSLVGQVLHF; CDR3 DNA: TGTGCCAGCAGCTTGGTGGGACAGGTCCTCCACTTT
V gene: TRBV25-1; J gene: TRBJ2-3; CDR3 length: 15; D gene: TRBD2; clone size: -; CDR3 protein: CASSDIAGVPDTQYF; CDR3 DNA: TGTGCCAGCAGTGATATAGCGGGGGTCCCAGATACGCAGTATTTT